This entry describes one T cell receptor (beta chain). Here immunoSEQ multiplex PCR was the method, and the copy in TCRdb shows in-frame clones only, minus some. The sample includes about 78,000 clones, roughly 93% of them seen just once. This sample was taken from a study of OX40 agonist ivuxolimab in advanced cancers. V dropped 4 bases and J dropped 4; count of bases not matched to a gene: 9. Germline V gene lookup returns CDR1 SGHDT and CDR2 YYEEEE. The CDR3 is made up of 15 amino acids. This TCR was sampled from an adult with an advanced solid tumor such as melanoma, head and neck, liver or kidney cancer. The chain is built from TRBV5-6 and TRBJ2-5; 8 nucleotides line up with TRBD2. The material was CD4+ or CD8+ T cells sorted from blood, obtained in a trial of the OX40 agonist ivuxolimab. CDR3 bases: TGTGCCAGCAGCCCAATAGCGGGAATGGGAGAGACCCAGTACTTC. This codes for CASSPIAGMGETQYF.